This TCR beta chain appears in the sequencing data of a study of T cells in women clearing cervical HPV infection (dated by TCRdb to the late 2010s). A note on the overall study: Cases were 20 to 25 women with histologically confirmed HPV16-related CIN3 or worse, including a couple of invasive cancers. Controls were over 20 women whose single incident HPV16 infection cleared within 12 months without precancer or cancer developing. Blood from cases was collected at the visit where the lesion was first found, while blood from controls was collected once the infection could no longer be detected. Among cases, blood sampling came a median of roughly 140 days after lesion detection, with an interquartile range of about 80 to 230 days. Since HLA typing was available for only a few women, HLA type could not be ruled out as a confounder. An exploratory proof-of-principle case-control study, nested within the Guanacaste HPV Natural History Study in Costa Rica, was conducted to compare TCR repertoires across cervical HPV16 outcomes. Cases and controls were matched on year of sample collection and on age within five years. Median age was about 32 years in cases versus roughly 40 in controls, and baseline characteristics did not differ significantly. The parent cohort enrolled over 8,500 women aged 18 or older in Guanacaste, Costa Rica, in about 1993 to 1995 and followed the women for less than nine years. As quality controls, five blinded duplicates were added to each group, bringing the total to about 60 samples made up of around 50 participants and approximately ten replicates.

TCR beta CDR3 regions were amplified by multiplex PCR using the immunoSEQ assay from an average of around 1.2 ug genomic DNA per sample. The assay corrected primer bias using a complete synthetic TCR repertoire to establish an amplification baseline. The amplicons were sequenced on the Illumina platform. Under the source paper's analysis protocol: Sequences were error-corrected by clustering with frequency ratios and a modified nearest-neighbor algorithm and were then analyzed in the immunoSEQ Analyzer with IMGT gene definitions. TCR richness and evenness were averaged over 20 rarefaction repeats at each rarefaction depth, excluding samples with fewer sequences than the depth. Wilcoxon rank sum tests with FDR correction were used to compare V, D and J gene relative abundances between the groups. Blinded duplicates gave an intraclass correlation of 95.6% for TCR richness and an average of 76.4% across some 69 gene segments. TCRdb stores this immuneACCESS table with in-frame sequences only. Part of the clones is absent; in the studies checked, under half of the shortfall reflects unresolved V genes, and no reason is known for the rest. V and J calls and clone size are those listed in that table; D and trimming were worked out from the DNA. The table kept for this sample lists about 39,000 clones. Of the sample, around 5% falls within the top ten clones.

Points the paper makes about the study in general: Cases had lower TRBV6-7 relative abundance than controls (0.11% versus 0.16%; Bonferroni P = 0.0008). Random forest classifiers combining richness and V gene abundances distinguished cases from controls with an estimated AUC of more than 0.8. The cross-sectional design could not show whether the associations came before the infection or were a result of it, and neither effector/memory subsets nor HPV-specific T cells were isolated. Because the number of T cells in each sample was unknown, differences in richness could reflect differing T-cell content rather than repertoire biology. CIN3+ cases had significantly higher TCR repertoire richness than controls across sequencing depths, but evenness did not differ between the groups.

Every participant had a single incident cervical HPV16 infection, and women with prevalent HPV16 infections were excluded. Cervical HPV DNA was detected with MY09/MY11 PCR, and genotyping was done with dot-blot hybridization. Approximately 15 mL of heparinized blood was centrifuged, after which the buffy coat was aliquoted, frozen at -30 degrees C, and then stored at -80 degrees C. QIAGEN kits were used to extract genomic DNA from buffy coat specimens. With regard to this clone: What this receptor recognizes is not known. The read comes to an end 3 residues before the CDR3 does, leaving the germline J gene to fill in the end.

In the germline V gene, CDR1 corresponds to SGHVS and CDR2 to FNYEAQ. From cysteine to phenylalanine, the CDR3 is 14 amino acids long. The DNA shown is the part of the CDR3 that was read: 33 bases, in frame from base 1. V ends up 4 bases short and J 2 bases short, with an unmatched junction base count of 2. This clonotype was sampled from a woman aged 18 to 75 with a cervical HPV16 infection that either progressed to CIN3+ or cleared (not recorded which). This chain is built from TRBV7-6 and TRBJ1-5, with 7 bases matching TRBD1. Input material: blood buffy coat. For the CDR3, the sequence is CASSSGQGNQPQHF. CDR3 DNA (partial): TGTGCCAGCAGCTCCGGACAGGGCAATCAGCCC.